This TCR beta chain was identified in a study of T cells in Graves' hyperthyroidism and ophthalmopathy. About this clonotype itself: What it binds is unknown.

When ophthalmopathy did not progress within 18 months, Graves' hyperthyroidism was considered stable. The V end was cut by 3 bases, the J end by 3 bases, with 11 bases between. The CDR3 consists of 14 residues. General study results and limits: Appearing also in blood were most of the thyroid clonotypes expanded above 0.001.

Amplification of TCR beta CDR3 regions was performed using RNA transcripts as template. The HTBI primer set drove a first-round RT-PCR of the TCR CDR3. MiXCR, run by TCRdb on the multiplex PCR reads, gives a single entry per CDR3 protein. This table holds hundreds of thousands of distinct CDR3 sequences, around 46% found once. V is TRBV12-3 or TRBV12-4 and J is TRBJ1-2, with no clear D. The receptor was isolated from a woman younger than 35 with Graves' hyperthyroidism. The sample was peripheral blood or thyroid tissue (not recorded which). The CDR3 DNA follows: TGTGCCAGCAGTTTTAGCACGGGCTACTATGGCTACACCTTC. Translating it yields CASSFSTGYYGYTF.